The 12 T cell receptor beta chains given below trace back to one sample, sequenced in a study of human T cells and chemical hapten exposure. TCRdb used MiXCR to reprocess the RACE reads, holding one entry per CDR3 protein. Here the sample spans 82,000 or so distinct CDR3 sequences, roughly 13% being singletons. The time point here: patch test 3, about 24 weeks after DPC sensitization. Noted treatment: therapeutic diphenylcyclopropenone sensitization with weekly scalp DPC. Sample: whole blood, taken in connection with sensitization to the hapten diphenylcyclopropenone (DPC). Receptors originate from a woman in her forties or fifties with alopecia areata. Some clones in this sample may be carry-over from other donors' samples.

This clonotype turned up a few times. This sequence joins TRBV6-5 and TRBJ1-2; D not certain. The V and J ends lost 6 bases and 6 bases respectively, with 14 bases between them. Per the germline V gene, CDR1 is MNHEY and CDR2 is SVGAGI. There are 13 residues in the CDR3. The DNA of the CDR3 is TGTGCCAGCAGCTTCCGGGATTCCCATGGCTACACCTTC. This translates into CASSFRDSHGYTF.

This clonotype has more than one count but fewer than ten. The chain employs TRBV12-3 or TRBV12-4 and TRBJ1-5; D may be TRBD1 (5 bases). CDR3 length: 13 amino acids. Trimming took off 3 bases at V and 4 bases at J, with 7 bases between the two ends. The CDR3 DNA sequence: TGTGCCAGCAGTTTGACAGTAAATCAGCCCCAGCATTTT. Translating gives CASSLTVNQPQHF.

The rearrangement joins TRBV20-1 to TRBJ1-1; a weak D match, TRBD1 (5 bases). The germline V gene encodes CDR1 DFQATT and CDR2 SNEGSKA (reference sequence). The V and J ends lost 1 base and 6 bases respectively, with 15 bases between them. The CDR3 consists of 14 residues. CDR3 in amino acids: CSARVPRVSAEAFF. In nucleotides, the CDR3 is TGCAGTGCTAGAGTTCCCAGGGTTTCCGCTGAAGCTTTCTTT.

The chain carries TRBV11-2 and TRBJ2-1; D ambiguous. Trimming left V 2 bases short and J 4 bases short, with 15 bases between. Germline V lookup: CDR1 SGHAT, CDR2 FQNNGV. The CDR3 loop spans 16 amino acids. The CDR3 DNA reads TGTGCCAGCAGCTTAACTTGGTCGGCTATTTACAATGAGCAGTTCTTC. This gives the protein CASSLTWSAIYNEQFF.

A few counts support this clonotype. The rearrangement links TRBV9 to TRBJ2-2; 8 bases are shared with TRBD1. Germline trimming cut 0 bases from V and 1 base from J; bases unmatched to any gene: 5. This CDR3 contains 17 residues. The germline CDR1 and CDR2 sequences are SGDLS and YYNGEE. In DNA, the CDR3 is TGTGCCAGCAGCGTAGAGGAGGGGACAGGGAACACCGGGGAGCTGTTTTTT. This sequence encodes CASSVEEGTGNTGELFF.

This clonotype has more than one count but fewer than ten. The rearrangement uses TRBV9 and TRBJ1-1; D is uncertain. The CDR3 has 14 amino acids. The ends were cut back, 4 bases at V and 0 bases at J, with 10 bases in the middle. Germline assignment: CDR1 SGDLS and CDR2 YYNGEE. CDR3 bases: TGTGCCAGCAGCTTTAGTATGATGAACACTGAAGCTTTCTTT. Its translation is CASSFSMMNTEAFF.

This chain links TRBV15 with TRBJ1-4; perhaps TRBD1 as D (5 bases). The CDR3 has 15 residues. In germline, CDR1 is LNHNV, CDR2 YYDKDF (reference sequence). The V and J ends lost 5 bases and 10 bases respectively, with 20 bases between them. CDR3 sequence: CATSGGGTSVGKLFF. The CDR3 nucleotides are TGTGCCACCAGCGGGGGAGGCACCTCCGTAGGAAAACTGTTTTTT.

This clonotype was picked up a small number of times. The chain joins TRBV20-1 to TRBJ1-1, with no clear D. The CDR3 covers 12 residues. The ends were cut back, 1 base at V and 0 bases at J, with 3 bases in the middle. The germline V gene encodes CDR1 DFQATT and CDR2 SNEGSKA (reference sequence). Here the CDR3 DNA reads TGCAGTGCTAGAGCTGTGAACACTGAAGCTTTCTTT. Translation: CSARAVNTEAFF.

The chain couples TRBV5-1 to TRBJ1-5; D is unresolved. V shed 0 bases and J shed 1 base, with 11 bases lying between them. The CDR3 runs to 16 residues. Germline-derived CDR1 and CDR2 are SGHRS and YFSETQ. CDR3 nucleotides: TGCGCCAGCAGCTTGGGAGACAACAACAGCAATCAGCCCCAGCATTTT. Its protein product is CASSLGDNNSNQPQHF.

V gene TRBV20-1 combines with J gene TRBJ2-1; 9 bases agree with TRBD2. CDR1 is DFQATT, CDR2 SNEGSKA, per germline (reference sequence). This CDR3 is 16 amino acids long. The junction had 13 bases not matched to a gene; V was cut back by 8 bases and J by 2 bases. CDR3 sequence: CSTLPGLATTYNEQFF. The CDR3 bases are TGCAGTACTCTACCGGGACTAGCCACCACCTACAATGAGCAGTTCTTC.

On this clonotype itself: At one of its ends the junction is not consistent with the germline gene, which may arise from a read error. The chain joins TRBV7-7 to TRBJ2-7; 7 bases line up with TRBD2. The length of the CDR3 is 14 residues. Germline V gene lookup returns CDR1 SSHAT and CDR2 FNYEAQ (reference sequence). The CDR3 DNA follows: TGTGCTAGCAGCTTATCATTCGGGGGAGGGGAGCAGTACTTC. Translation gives CASSLSFGGGEQYF.

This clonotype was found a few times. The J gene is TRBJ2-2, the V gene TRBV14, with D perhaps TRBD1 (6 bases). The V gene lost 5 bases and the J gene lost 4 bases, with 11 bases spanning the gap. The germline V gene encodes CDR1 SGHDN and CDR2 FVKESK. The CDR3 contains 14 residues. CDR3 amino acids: CASSAQGFTGELFF. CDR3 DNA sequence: TGTGCCAGCAGCGCACAGGGATTCACCGGGGAGCTGTTTTTT.